These 2 T cell receptor beta chains were all obtained from the same sample, sequenced in a study of neurological immune-mediated disorders. From the 5' RACE reads, TCRdb called clonotypes with MiXCR, one entry per CDR3 protein. The table has 39,000 or so distinct CDR3 sequences, 2% to 2.5% seen once. The sequenced sample consisted of PBMCs. Receptor source: a man between 25 and 39 years old with multiple sclerosis.

This clonotype appeared many times. The V and J genes are TRBV6-6 and TRBJ2-1; 10 nucleotides agree with TRBD2. Germline CDR1 reads MNHNY; CDR2 reads SVGAGI (reference sequence). The CDR3 is 16 residues long. V gave up 0 bases and J gave up 7 bases; unmatched junction bases: 6. CDR3 loop: CASSYSTSGALNEQFF. CDR3 sequence (DNA): TGTGCCAGCAGTTACTCTACTAGCGGGGCCTTGAATGAGCAGTTCTTC.

This clonotype was recorded many times. CDR3 sequence: CASSLDTSGNTIYF. CDR3 coding DNA: TGCGCCAGCAGCTTGGACACCTCTGGAAACACCATATATTTT. The chain links TRBV5-1 to TRBJ1-3; no firm D call. CDR1 and CDR2 (germline): SGHRS, YFSETQ. V was trimmed by 0 bases and J by 0 bases, leaving 4 bases between them. The CDR3 contains 14 residues.